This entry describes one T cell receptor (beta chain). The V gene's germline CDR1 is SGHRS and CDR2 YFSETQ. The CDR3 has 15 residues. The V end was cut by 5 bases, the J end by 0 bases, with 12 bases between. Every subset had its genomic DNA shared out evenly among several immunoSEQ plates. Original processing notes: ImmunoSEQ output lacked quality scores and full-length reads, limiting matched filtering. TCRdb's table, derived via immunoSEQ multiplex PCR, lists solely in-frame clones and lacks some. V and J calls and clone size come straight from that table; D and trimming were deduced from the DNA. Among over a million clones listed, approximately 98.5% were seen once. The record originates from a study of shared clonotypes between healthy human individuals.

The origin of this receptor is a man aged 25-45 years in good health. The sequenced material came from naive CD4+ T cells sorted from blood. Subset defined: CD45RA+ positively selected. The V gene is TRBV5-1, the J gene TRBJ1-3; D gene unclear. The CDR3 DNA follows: TGCGCCAGCAGGCGTGGAACAGCCTCTGGAAACACCATATATTTT. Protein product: CASRRGTASGNTIYF.